This TCR beta chain originates from a study of PD-1 blockade in mismatch repair-deficient tumors (dated by TCRdb to 2015 to 2018). As for the study more broadly: The trial enrolled 65 to 100 consecutive patients with under 15 mismatch repair-deficient cancer types between 2013 and late 2016, all previously treated and progressing. Deep sequencing of TCR CDR3 regions was used to track tumor-associated T cell clones in peripheral blood of patients responding to PD-1 blockade.

Library construction relied on the immunoSEQ multiplex PCR assay. As stored in TCRdb, this immuneACCESS dataset retains in-frame rearrangements with V and J assigned. A fraction of the clones does not appear; measured against another copy, unresolved V genes explain less than half of the discrepancy, and the remainder lacks a known reason. The sample data list around 49,000 clones, and 77% of these were observed just once. Jointly, the top ten make up less than 3.5% of the sample. Study-wide conclusions, independent of this receptor: Clones residing in the tumor, which were often undetectable in blood before treatment, expanded quickly after pembrolizumab and then contracted, generally before radiologic responses.

This clone is assessed as medium-sized (0.01 to 0.1%). Its antigen remains undetermined. No base qualities exist here, and no much larger clone lies one base off it. The CDR3, from cysteine to phenylalanine, totals 16 residues. Just CDR3 DNA is preserved here, 48 bases in frame from base 1. Trimming at the junction amounts to 5 bases on V and 0 bases on J, and the germline ends lie 15 bases apart. The germline V gene (reference sequence) supplies CDR1 SGHNT and CDR2 YYREEE. Sample time point, as interpreted from the label and publication: peripheral blood before pembrolizumab. Mismatch repair deficiency in every enrolled patient was established by polymerase chain reaction or immunohistochemistry. TCR sequencing was performed for three patients who responded to pembrolizumab therapy. In the phase II trial, pembrolizumab PD-1 blockade was tested prospectively in advanced mismatch repair-deficient cancers, no matter which tissue of origin the cancers came from. Peripheral blood T cell samples were gathered serially, both before PD-1 blockade started and at multiple time points afterward. Blood sampling time points were reported as weeks after the first dose of pembrolizumab.

This sequence uses TRBV5-4 and TRBJ2-4; the D gene is perhaps TRBD1, from 6 matching bases. Sequences were derived from PBMCs, sampled before pembrolizumab treatment. This TCR came from an adult with mismatch repair-deficient cancer. The DNA sequence follows: TGTGCCAGCAGTTCAGACAGGCTGGGAGCCAAAAACATTCAGTACTTC. Translated, this is CASSSDRLGAKNIQYF.